This T cell receptor (beta chain) came from a study of cytomegalovirus exposure and HLA in healthy donors (TCRdb year 2017). Regarding the research as a whole: According to an earlier analysis of 450 to 650 of the donors, roughly 180 million T cells yielded 117 million unique TCR beta sequences and 276 Gb of sequence data. Roughly 300 gigabases of sequencing data and approximately 92 million unique TCR sequences made up an early release that covered nearly 650 HLA-typed donors. Among the approximately 400 genotyped donors, about 83% belonged to the genetic ancestry cluster associated with self-reported Caucasian donors. The aim of the study was to test whether cataloging public T cell receptors could identify signatures of past pathogen exposure. The study profiled the T cell repertoires of about 720 subjects by immunosequencing and related them to cytomegalovirus serostatus. Along with the approximately 700-subject first cohort, a separate validation cohort of about 110 different subjects was used. The study combined high-throughput TCR immunosequencing, statistical association of individual TCRs with disease status, and machine learning to predict cytomegalovirus infection status. To study patterns of TCR occurrence, a later analysis re-analyzed previously published TCR beta repertoires from hundreds of donors and added high-resolution HLA genotyping. Rather than drawing on any new phenotypic data, the later analysis identified candidate immune exposures from TCR beta sequences and the way those sequences occurred across donors. An earlier analysis of approximately 500 of the donors applied high-throughput TCR beta sequencing to assess whether each TCR beta V gene segment acted as functional or pseudogenic. Donor age, sex, ethnicity and CMV serostatus were compiled alongside the repertoire data. A later genetic analysis took genome-wide SNP genotypes for about three fifths of the roughly 670 donors and used that subset as a discovery cohort. Every discovery cohort repertoire had been produced on one sequencing platform. Class I and class II HLA loci were covered by the typing at four-digit resolution. The number of donors typed differed by locus, with roughly 620-640 for A, B, C, DRB1 and DQB1, 522 for DQA1, 606 for DPA1, and some 440 for DPB1. Roughly five DR-DQ haplotypes were treated as single units for association and clustering because of strong linkage in the cohort. Among about 360 genotyped donors of the cohort, an average of approximately 230,000 unique TCR beta nucleotide sequences were sequenced per donor, 15% to 20% of them non-productive. Overall results and qualifications from the work: In the study, some 180 TCR beta chains were listed as associated with cytomegalovirus. Compared with the approximately 670-donor mean, donors in an Asian-associated ancestry cluster had fewer N-insertions in productive TCRs, according to a later genetic analysis. In a later analysis, HLA-associated TCR beta chains were found to be more clonally expanded and to have lower generation probabilities than equally common non-associated chains. A cluster of highly shared sequence variants was judged likely to be a technical artifact of the sequencing pipeline. A further reported finding was that TCR beta sequences accurately predicted the HLA-A and HLA-B alleles for most subjects in the first cohort. According to a later analysis, TCR association rates differed among HLA loci, with DRB1 alleles showing the most associated TCRs and HLA-C alleles showing the fewest. Assigning TCR associations to individual alleles was difficult when HLA alleles, especially DR and DQ, strongly co-occurred. It was suggested by the authors that the approach could potentially be generalized to other disease states and immunological phenotypes. In a later genetic analysis, a missense DCLRE1C variant was associated with V-gene and J-gene trimming of TCR beta chains, and the association was replicated in an independent cohort. The earlier analysis of fewer than 750 of the donors excluded some 15 rarely observed V segments, including chromosome 9 orphons, because counts were too low. Most CMV-associated TCR beta chains appeared to be HLA-restricted in a later analysis, and the HLA associations seemed to be driven largely by CMV exposure. A later analysis associated 16,951 TCR beta sequences with specific HLA alleles at a false discovery rate of 0.05. In this cohort, only TCR beta chains were sequenced, and detectable features were limited by the absence of alpha or paired-chain data. Because the 87-base-pair reads could not distinguish some IMGT-functional V segments, including TRBV6-2 and TRBV6-3, those segments were excluded. A later analysis reported that several top co-occurrence clusters appeared linked to parvovirus B19, influenza, CMV and Epstein-Barr virus. Linkage disequilibrium might explain the correlated functional status among segregating V segments, but an unknown experimental factor could not be excluded. HLA typing was unavailable for some donors at each locus, so association tests used only the typed subset. In an earlier analysis of some 640 of the donors, most TCR beta V segments were observed in productive rearrangements about 90% or about 30% of the time, broadly matching IMGT annotations. A few of the identified cytomegalovirus-associated TCR beta chains were confirmed in vitro to be specific for cytomegalovirus antigens. For the cohort, immune exposure information was limited to CMV serostatus. In both the original and validation cohorts, the classifier was reported to diagnose cytomegalovirus status with high specificity and sensitivity. Roughly uniform sequencing depth across donors was assumed in presence/absence analyses, although this assumption may not hold. While some public TCRs were present in many individuals, most TCR sequences turned up only very rarely across donors.

The cohort consisted of 650 to 700 healthy bone marrow donors. Cohort members were all nominally healthy when sampled, although unrecorded immune exposures were likely present. The donor tested CMV seronegative, placing the donor among the 350 or so seronegative members of the cohort. A peripheral blood sample was collected from each donor, and TCR beta sequencing was performed on peripheral blood mononuclear cells. Genomic DNA was extracted from the blood cell samples with the Qiagen DNeasy Blood Extraction Kit. Measured from the cysteine to the phenylalanine, the CDR3 is 14 residues long. The DNA shown is the 42-base CDR3, in frame from base 1. V is cut by 5 bases and J by 3 bases, and the space between the germline ends is 11 bases. The germline V gene encodes CDR1 LNHDA and CDR2 SQIVND (reference sequence). Points on this clone: The antigen it binds to is not known.

Library construction relied on the immunoSEQ multiplex PCR assay. The multiplex PCR relied on a mix of 60 forward primers for TCR Vbeta segments and 13 reverse primers for TCR Jbeta segments. A multiplex PCR assay on genomic DNA amplified the CDR3 region of rearranged TCR beta genes. Amplified TCR beta libraries were sequenced as 87-base-pair reads on the Illumina HiSeq System. Per the authors' processing: A later analysis tallied around 80 million unique TCR beta chains across the 550 to 850 repertoires, and approximately 12 million of those chains were shared by two or more donors. Raw reads were error-corrected and collapsed into unique sequences with a nearest-neighbor algorithm that merged closely related sequences to remove PCR and sequencing errors. To assign V, D and J gene segments, CDR3 sequences were aligned to IMGT reference sequences. Each retained sequence needed at least a six-nucleotide match to both a V gene segment and a J gene segment. Rearrangements were classified as productive when the CDR3 lacked stop codons and remained in frame with V and J, and all other rearrangements were classified as non-productive. Following IMGT convention, CDR3 was defined as the stretch from the second conserved V-encoded cysteine up to the conserved J-encoded phenylalanine. The earlier analysis of 587 of the donors excluded sequences that lacked an unambiguous match to a single V gene segment. In an earlier analysis of 450 to 700 of the donors, V segments were called functional above 56.7% productive rearrangements and were called segregating when the between-donor standard deviation exceeded 5%. A statistical classification framework was built for diagnosing cytomegalovirus status from the catalog of TCR beta chain sequences. In a later analysis, V and J genes were assigned by comparing TCR nucleotide sequences against IMGT/GENE-DB human TR gene sequences. A later analysis assigned CDR3 sequences and most-parsimonious VDJ recombination scenarios with the TCRdist pipeline. In a later analysis, each TCR beta chain was defined by its CDR3 amino acid sequence together with its V-gene family, and reads lacking a unique V-gene family were excluded. As a way to deal with suspected cross-contamination and a sequencing artifact, a later analysis dropped 592 nucleotide sequences that were highly shared and had low generation probability. In a later analysis, a clonal expansion index was calculated for each public chain from normalized within-repertoire ranks of inferred template counts. Generation probabilities in a later analysis came from a VDJ recombination model fitted to out-of-frame rearrangements, and those results were checked against IGoR. A later analysis scored TCR-TCR, TCR-HLA and TCR-CMV co-occurrence with hypergeometric tests, applying a repertoire-size bias correction to TCR pairs. False discovery rates were estimated in a later analysis by permuting HLA or CMV assignments 20 times. A later analysis grouped co-occurring TCRs with DBSCAN, adding TCRdist sequence similarity when clustering within HLA-allele-positive subsets. Repertoires with fewer than 30,000 or more than 120,000 public chains were left out of co-occurrence clustering, as were several repertoires with anomalous nucleotide sharing. The immuneACCESS repertoire file appears here via TCRdb, limited to in-frame rearrangements. These files lack a portion of the clones; in checked studies, under half of the deficit traces to unresolved V genes, and the cause of the others is not known. V and J calls and clone size follow that table, whereas D and trimming were derived from the DNA. Per the sample table, the count is about 110,000 clones. The biggest ten clones account for more than 3.5% of the sample.

The sequenced sample consisted of PBMCs. The sequence was collected from a man between 25 and 39 years old in good health and CMV-seronegative. The rearrangement combines TRBV19 with TRBJ1-5; TRBD1 is perhaps the D gene, given 5 matching bases. The base sequence is TGTGCCAGTAGTTTTGAGACAGCCAATCAGCCCCAGCATTTT. Translated, it gives CASSFETANQPQHF.